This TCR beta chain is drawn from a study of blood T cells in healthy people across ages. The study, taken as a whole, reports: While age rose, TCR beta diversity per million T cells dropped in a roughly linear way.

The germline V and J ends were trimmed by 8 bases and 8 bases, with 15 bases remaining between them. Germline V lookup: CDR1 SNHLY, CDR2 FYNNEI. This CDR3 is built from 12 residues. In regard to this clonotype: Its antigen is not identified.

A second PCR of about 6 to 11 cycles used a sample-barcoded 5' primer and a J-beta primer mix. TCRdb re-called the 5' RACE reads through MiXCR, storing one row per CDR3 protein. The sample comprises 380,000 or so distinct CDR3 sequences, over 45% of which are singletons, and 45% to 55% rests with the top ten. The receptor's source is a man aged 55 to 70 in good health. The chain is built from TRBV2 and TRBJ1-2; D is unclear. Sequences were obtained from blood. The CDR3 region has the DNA TGTGCCAGCGATTCGGCCCAAGGGGGCTACACCTTC. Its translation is CASDSAQGGYTF.